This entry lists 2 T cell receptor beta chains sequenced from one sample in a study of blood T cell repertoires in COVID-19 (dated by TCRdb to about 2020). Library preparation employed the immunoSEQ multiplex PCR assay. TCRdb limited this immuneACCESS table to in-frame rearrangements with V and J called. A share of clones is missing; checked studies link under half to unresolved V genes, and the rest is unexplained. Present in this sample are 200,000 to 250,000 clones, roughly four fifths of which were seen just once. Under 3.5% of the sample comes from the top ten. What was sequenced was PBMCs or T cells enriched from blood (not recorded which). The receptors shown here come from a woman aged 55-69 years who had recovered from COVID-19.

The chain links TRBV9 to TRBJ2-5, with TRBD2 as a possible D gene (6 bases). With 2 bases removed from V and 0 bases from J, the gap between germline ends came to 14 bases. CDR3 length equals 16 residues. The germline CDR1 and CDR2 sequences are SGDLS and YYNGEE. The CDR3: CASSVGFGGYQETQYF. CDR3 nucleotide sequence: TGTGCCAGCAGCGTGGGTTTCGGGGGATACCAAGAGACCCAGTACTTC.

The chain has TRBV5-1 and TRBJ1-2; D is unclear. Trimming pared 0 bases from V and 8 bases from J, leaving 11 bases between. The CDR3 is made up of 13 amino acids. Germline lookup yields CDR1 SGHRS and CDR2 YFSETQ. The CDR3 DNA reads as TGCGCCAGCAGCTTGGACAGTCCTCCGGGCTACACCTTC. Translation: CASSLDSPPGYTF.